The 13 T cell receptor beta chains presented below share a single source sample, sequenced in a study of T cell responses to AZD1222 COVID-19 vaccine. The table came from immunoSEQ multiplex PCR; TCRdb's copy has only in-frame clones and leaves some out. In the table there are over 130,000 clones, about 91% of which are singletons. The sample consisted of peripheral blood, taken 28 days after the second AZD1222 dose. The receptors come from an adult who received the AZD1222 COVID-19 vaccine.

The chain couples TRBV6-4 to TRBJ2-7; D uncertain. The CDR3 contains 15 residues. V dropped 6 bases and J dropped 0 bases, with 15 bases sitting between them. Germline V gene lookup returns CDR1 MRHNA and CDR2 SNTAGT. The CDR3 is CASSSARRSSYEQYF. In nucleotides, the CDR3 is TGTGCCAGCAGCTCGGCGCGAAGGAGCTCCTACGAGCAGTACTTC.

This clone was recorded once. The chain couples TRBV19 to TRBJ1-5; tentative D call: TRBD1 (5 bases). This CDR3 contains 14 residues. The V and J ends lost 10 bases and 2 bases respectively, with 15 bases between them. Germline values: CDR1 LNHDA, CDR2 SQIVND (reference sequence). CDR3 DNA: TGTGCCACGGCCCCTTGGGGCGGCAATCAGCCCCAGCATTTT. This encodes CATAPWGGNQPQHF.

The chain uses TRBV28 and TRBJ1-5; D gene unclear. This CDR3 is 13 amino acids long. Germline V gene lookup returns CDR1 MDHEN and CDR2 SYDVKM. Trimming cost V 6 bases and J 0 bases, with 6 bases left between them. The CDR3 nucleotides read TGTGCCAGCAGCGCCGATAGCAATCAGCCCCAGCATTTT. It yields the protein CASSADSNQPQHF.

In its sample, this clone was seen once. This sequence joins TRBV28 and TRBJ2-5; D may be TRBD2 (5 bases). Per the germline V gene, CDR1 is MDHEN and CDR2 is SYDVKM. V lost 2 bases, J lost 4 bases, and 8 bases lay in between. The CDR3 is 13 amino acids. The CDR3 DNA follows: TGTGCCAGCAGTTTAAGAGGGATAGAGACCCAGTACTTC. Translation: CASSLRGIETQYF.

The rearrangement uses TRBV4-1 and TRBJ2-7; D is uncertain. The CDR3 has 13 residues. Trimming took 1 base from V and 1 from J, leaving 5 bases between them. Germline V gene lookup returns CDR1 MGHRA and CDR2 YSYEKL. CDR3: CASSQVKSYEQYF. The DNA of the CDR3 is TGCGCCAGCAGCCAAGTAAAATCCTACGAGCAGTACTTC.

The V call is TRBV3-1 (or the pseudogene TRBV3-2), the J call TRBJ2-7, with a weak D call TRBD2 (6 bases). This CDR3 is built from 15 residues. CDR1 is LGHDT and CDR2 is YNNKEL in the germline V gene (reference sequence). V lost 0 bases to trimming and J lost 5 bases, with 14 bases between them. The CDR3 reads CASSQDPGRLNEQYF. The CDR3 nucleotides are TGTGCCAGCAGCCAAGACCCGGGGAGGTTAAACGAGCAGTACTTC.

The chain's CDR3 is CASSQQGSYTEAFF. In DNA, the CDR3 is TGTGCCAGCAGCCAGCAAGGCAGTTACACTGAAGCTTTCTTT. The chain recombines TRBV3-1 (or the pseudogene TRBV3-2) with TRBJ1-1; D gene ambiguous. Looked up from germline, CDR1 is LGHDT and CDR2 is YNNKEL (reference sequence). There are 14 residues in the CDR3. Trimming took off 3 bases at V and 3 bases at J, with 11 bases between the two ends.

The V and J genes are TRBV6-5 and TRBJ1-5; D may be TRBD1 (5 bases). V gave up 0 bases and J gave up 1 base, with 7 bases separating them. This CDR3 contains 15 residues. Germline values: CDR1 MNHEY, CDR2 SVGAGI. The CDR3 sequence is CASSYSGGSNQPQHF. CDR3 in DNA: TGTGCCAGCAGTTACTCGGGGGGGAGCAATCAGCCCCAGCATTTT.

CDR3 sequence reads: CASSSTGGSYLYEQYF. As DNA, the CDR3 is TGTGCCAGCAGCTCTACCGGGGGGTCGTACCTCTACGAGCAGTACTTC. This sequence joins TRBV5-8 and TRBJ2-7, with 7 positions matching TRBD2. J gave up 3 bases and V 3 bases, and 12 bases lay outside the gene matches. Per the germline V gene, CDR1 is SGHTS and CDR2 is YDEGEE. The CDR3 is made up of 16 amino acids.

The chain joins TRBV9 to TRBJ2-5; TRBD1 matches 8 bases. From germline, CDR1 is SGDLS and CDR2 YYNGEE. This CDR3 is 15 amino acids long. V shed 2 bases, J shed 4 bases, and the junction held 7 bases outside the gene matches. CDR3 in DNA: TGTGCCAGCAGCGTGGCGACAGGGGAGGCAGAGACCCAGTACTTC. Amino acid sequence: CASSVATGEAETQYF.

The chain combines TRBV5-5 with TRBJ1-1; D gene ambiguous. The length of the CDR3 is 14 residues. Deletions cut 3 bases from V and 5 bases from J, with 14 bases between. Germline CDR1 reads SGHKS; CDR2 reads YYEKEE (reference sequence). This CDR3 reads CASSSQPGRTEAFF. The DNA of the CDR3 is TGTGCCAGCAGCTCGCAACCTGGGCGAACTGAAGCTTTCTTT.

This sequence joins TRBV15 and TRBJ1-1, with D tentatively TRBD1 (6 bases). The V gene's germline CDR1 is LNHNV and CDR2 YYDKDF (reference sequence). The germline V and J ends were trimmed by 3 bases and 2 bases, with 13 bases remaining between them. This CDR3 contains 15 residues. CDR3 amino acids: CATSRQTGYNTEAFF. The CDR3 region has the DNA TGTGCCACCAGCAGGCAAACAGGGTACAACACTGAAGCTTTCTTT.

The CDR3 spells CASSPSPTGNFYEQYF. CDR3 sequence (DNA): TGTGCCAGCAGCCCCTCCCCTACCGGGAATTTCTACGAGCAGTACTTC. The chain employs TRBV9 and TRBJ2-7; perhaps TRBD2 as D (5 bases). Per the germline V gene, CDR1 is SGDLS and CDR2 is YYNGEE. V dropped 4 bases and J dropped 3 bases, with 20 bases sitting between them. This CDR3 has 16 residues.